This record concerns one TCR beta chain sequence. It has no known antigen specificity. Within one base of it there is no much larger clone, and no base qualities were kept. The data are from a study of cytomegalovirus exposure and HLA in healthy donors (TCRdb year 2017). For the wider study: According to an earlier analysis of 587 of the donors, about 179 million T cells yielded over 100 million unique TCR beta sequences and around 300 Gb of sequence data. In a later genetic analysis, genome-wide SNP genotypes for about 65% of the roughly 700 donors were used, and that subset was treated as a discovery cohort. An early release that covered about 600 HLA-typed donors contained about 290 gigabases of sequencing data and 80 million or so unique TCR sequences. A later analysis re-examined previously published TCR beta repertoires from several hundred donors and added high-resolution HLA genotyping to investigate patterns of TCR occurrence. Among some 400 genotyped donors of the cohort, an average of approximately 200,000 unique TCR beta nucleotide sequences was sequenced per donor, of which about 18% were non-productive. Of the 350 to 450 genotyped donors, approximately 81% were placed in the genetic ancestry cluster associated with self-reported Caucasian donors. The study used immunosequencing to profile the T cell repertoires of some 600 subjects and linked those repertoires to cytomegalovirus serostatus. To predict cytomegalovirus infection status, the study combined high-throughput TCR immunosequencing, statistical association of individual TCRs with disease status, and machine learning. Along with the approximately 620-subject first cohort, a separate validation cohort of more than 90 different subjects was used. Roughly 5 DR-DQ haplotypes were treated as single units for association and clustering because of strong linkage in the cohort. In an earlier analysis of over 550 of the donors, high-throughput TCR beta sequencing was used to judge whether each TCR beta V gene segment behaved as functional or pseudogenic. HLA typing covered class I and class II loci at four-digit resolution. Donor age, sex, ethnicity and CMV serostatus were compiled alongside the repertoire data. Every discovery cohort repertoire had been produced on one sequencing platform. The aim of the study was to test whether cataloging public T cell receptors could identify signatures of past pathogen exposure. In the later analysis, no new phenotypic data were used to find candidate immune exposures; instead, reliance was placed on TCR beta sequences and their occurrence across donors. The number of donors typed differed by locus, with roughly 620-640 for A, B, C, DRB1 and DQB1, around 560 for DQA1, 606 for DPA1, and some 440 for DPB1. Findings and caveats that apply to the study as a whole: Sequencing depth was assumed to be roughly uniform across donors in the presence/absence analyses, though that assumption may not hold. Because counts were too low, about 18 rarely observed V segments, including chromosome 9 orphons, were excluded from the earlier analysis of 587 of the donors. An association between a missense DCLRE1C variant and V-gene and J-gene trimming of TCR beta chains was found in a later genetic analysis and replicated in an independent cohort. In a later analysis, several top co-occurrence clusters were reported to appear linked to parvovirus B19, influenza, CMV and Epstein-Barr virus. A cluster of highly shared sequence variants was judged likely to represent a technical artifact of the sequencing pipeline. In vitro tests confirmed that a few of the cytomegalovirus-associated TCR beta chains recognize cytomegalovirus antigens. In this cohort, only TCR beta chains were sequenced, and detectable features were limited by the absence of alpha or paired-chain data. A further reported finding was that TCR beta sequences accurately predicted the HLA-A and HLA-B alleles for most subjects in the first cohort. Assigning TCR associations to individual alleles was difficult when HLA alleles, especially DR and DQ, strongly co-occurred. In a later genetic analysis, fewer N-insertions in productive TCRs were reported among donors in an Asian-associated ancestry cluster than the approximately 670-donor mean. An earlier analysis of approximately 530 of the donors showed that most TCR beta V segments appeared in productive rearrangements either about 87% or about 30% of the time, which broadly matched IMGT annotations. Correlated functional status among segregating V segments might be attributable to linkage disequilibrium, but an unknown experimental factor could not be ruled out. Across donors, most TCR sequences were observed very rarely, whereas some public TCRs were present in many individuals. In a later analysis, HLA-associated TCR beta chains were found to be more clonally expanded and to have lower generation probabilities than equally common non-associated chains. A later analysis found that most CMV-associated TCR beta chains appeared HLA-restricted, with HLA associations seemingly driven largely by CMV exposure. In a later analysis, TCR association rates were found to vary across HLA loci, with the most associated TCRs seen for DRB1 alleles and the fewest for HLA-C alleles. The authors suggested that the approach could potentially be extended to other disease states and immunological phenotypes. Specific HLA alleles were associated with 15,000 to 20,000 TCR beta sequences at a false discovery rate of 0.05 in a later analysis. Because HLA typing was missing for some donors at each locus, association tests included only the typed subset. The classifier was reported to diagnose cytomegalovirus status with high specificity and sensitivity in both the original and validation cohorts. Because the 87-base-pair reads could not distinguish some IMGT-functional V segments, including TRBV6-2 and TRBV6-3, those segments were excluded. The study gave a list of 150 to 200 TCR beta chains associated with cytomegalovirus. Immune exposure information for the cohort was limited to CMV serostatus.

In total, 500 to 700 healthy bone marrow donors made up the cohort. All cohort members were sampled while nominally healthy, although unrecorded immune exposures were likely present. The donor was CMV seropositive and belonged to the group of 250 to 350 seropositive cohort members. Every donor gave a peripheral blood sample, and the peripheral blood mononuclear cells from that sample were used for TCR beta sequencing. Genomic DNA was extracted from the blood cell samples with the Qiagen DNeasy Blood Extraction Kit. For CDR1 and CDR2, the germline V gene lists SGHTA and FQGTGA. Trimmed from V: 5 bases; trimmed from J: 7 bases; junction bases lacking a gene match: 6. The CDR3 contains 14 residues, cysteine and phenylalanine counted. Of the read, only the CDR3 DNA is kept; its 42 bases are in frame from base 1. The library relied on the immunoSEQ multiplex PCR assay. For the multiplex PCR, a mixture combining 60 forward primers for TCR Vbeta segments and 13 reverse primers for TCR Jbeta segments was used. A multiplex PCR assay on genomic DNA amplified the CDR3 region of rearranged TCR beta genes. On the Illumina HiSeq System, the amplified TCR beta libraries were sequenced as 87-base-pair reads. Turning to the authors' computational methods: A later analysis counted approximately 74 million unique TCR beta chains across the 670 or so repertoires, and roughly 10 million of these chains were shared by at least two donors. Raw reads were error-corrected and collapsed into unique sequences by a nearest-neighbor algorithm in which closely related sequences were merged to remove PCR and sequencing errors. Alignment of CDR3 sequences to IMGT reference sequences was used to assign V, D and J gene segments. Each retained sequence needed at least a six-nucleotide match to both a V gene segment and a J gene segment. A rearrangement counted as productive if the CDR3 had no stop codons and remained in frame with V and J, and every other rearrangement counted as non-productive. Following IMGT convention, CDR3 was defined as the stretch from the second conserved V-encoded cysteine to the conserved J-encoded phenylalanine. In an earlier analysis of 587 of the donors, sequences lacking an unambiguous match to a single V gene segment were excluded. In an earlier analysis of roughly 500 of the donors, V segments were called functional above 56.7% productive rearrangements and were called segregating when the between-donor standard deviation exceeded 5%. A statistical classification framework was built for diagnosing cytomegalovirus status from the catalog of TCR beta chain sequences. In a later analysis, V and J genes were assigned by comparing TCR nucleotide sequences against IMGT/GENE-DB human TR gene sequences. The TCRdist pipeline was used in a later analysis to assign CDR3 sequences and most-parsimonious VDJ recombination scenarios. A later analysis defined each TCR beta chain by its CDR3 amino acid sequence plus V-gene family, and excluded reads lacking a unique V-gene family. As a way to deal with suspected cross-contamination and a sequencing artifact, a later analysis dropped 450 to 600 nucleotide sequences that were highly shared and had low generation probability. A later analysis calculated a clonal expansion index for each public chain from normalized within-repertoire ranks of inferred template counts. Generation probabilities in a later analysis came from a VDJ recombination model fitted to out-of-frame rearrangements, and those results were checked against IGoR. In a later analysis, hypergeometric tests were used to score TCR-TCR, TCR-HLA and TCR-CMV co-occurrence, with a repertoire-size bias correction applied to TCR pairs. To estimate false discovery rates, a later analysis permuted the HLA or CMV assignments 20 times. In a later analysis, co-occurring TCRs were grouped using DBSCAN, and TCRdist sequence similarity was added for clustering within HLA-allele-positive subsets. Co-occurrence clustering excluded repertoires with fewer than 30,000 or more than 120,000 public chains, plus five with anomalous nucleotide sharing. The table comes from immuneACCESS by way of TCRdb, which keeps in-frame sequences with V and J called. Part of the clones is missing from these tables; in studies checked, under half for an unresolved V gene and the rest for unknown reasons. For V, J and clone size, that table is used; D and trimming come from the DNA. The sample contains fewer than 200,000 clones, approximately 84% of them found a single time. In total, the top ten clones hold 4.5% of the sample.

The sequence is built from TRBV7-3 and TRBJ2-2, with TRBD1 matching 8 junction bases. Sequencing was done on a sample of PBMCs. The clonotype comes from a woman in her fifties or sixties in good health and CMV-seropositive. The bases are TGTGCCAGCAGCCGCTCGACAGGGGACGGGGAGCTGTTTTTT. Translated, this is CASSRSTGDGELFF.